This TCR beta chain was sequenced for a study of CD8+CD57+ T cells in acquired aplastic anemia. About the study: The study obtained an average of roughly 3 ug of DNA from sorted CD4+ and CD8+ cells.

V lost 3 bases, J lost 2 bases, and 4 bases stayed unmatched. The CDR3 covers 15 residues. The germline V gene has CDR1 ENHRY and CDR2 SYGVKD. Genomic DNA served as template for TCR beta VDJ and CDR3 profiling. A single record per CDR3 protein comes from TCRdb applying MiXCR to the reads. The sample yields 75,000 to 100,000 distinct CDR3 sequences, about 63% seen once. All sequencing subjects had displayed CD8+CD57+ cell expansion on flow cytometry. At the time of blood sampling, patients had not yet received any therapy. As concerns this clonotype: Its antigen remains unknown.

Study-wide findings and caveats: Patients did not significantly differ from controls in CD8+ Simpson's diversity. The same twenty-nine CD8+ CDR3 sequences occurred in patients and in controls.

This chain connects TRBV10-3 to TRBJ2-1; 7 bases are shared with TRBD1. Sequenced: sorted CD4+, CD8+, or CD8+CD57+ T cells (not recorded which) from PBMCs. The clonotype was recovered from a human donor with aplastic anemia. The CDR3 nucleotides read TGTGCCATCAGTGATAGACAGGGAACCTACAATGAGCAGTTCTTC. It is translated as CAISDRQGTYNEQFF.